Sequencing of this T cell receptor (beta chain) was carried out in a study of identical twins. This clonotype was seen more than once but under ten times. Template switching (which added a universal primer site) was used, and cDNA carried unique molecular identifiers. MiXCR was run by TCRdb on the 5' RACE reads, yielding one entry per CDR3 protein. The repertoire holds under 800,000 distinct CDR3 sequences, with around 21% as singletons. The CDR3 sequence is 14 residues long. Germline CDR1 is SEHNR and CDR2 is FQNEAQ (reference sequence). V lost 0 bases, J lost 6 bases, and 9 bases lay in between. This sample also belongs to another study, concerning T cells expressing NK-cell markers.

This receptor was taken from a woman aged 18 to 35 in good health. The V gene is TRBV7-9, the J gene TRBJ2-1, with D unresolved. Sequencing input: PBMCs. CDR3 bases: TGTGCCAGCAGCTTAGCGTCTAGGGTCAATGAGCAGTTCTTC. Encoded protein: CASSLASRVNEQFF.